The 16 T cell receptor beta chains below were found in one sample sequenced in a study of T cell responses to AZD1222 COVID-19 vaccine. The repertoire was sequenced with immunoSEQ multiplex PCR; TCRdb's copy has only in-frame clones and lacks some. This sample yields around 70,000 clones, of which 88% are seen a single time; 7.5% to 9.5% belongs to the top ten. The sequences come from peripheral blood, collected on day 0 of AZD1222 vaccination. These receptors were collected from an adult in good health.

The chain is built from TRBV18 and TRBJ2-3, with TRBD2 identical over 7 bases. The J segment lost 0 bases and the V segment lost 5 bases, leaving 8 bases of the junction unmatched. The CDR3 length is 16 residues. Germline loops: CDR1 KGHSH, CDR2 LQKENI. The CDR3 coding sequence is TGTGCCAGCTCATCGCTAGCGGACCATAGCACAGATACGCAGTATTTT. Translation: CASSSLADHSTDTQYF.

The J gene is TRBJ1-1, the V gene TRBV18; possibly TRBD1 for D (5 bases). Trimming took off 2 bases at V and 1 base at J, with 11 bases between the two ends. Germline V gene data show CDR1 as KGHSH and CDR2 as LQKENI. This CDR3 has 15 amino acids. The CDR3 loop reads CASSPLSGTNTEAFF. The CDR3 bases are TGTGCCAGCTCACCATTATCTGGGACGAACACTGAAGCTTTCTTT.

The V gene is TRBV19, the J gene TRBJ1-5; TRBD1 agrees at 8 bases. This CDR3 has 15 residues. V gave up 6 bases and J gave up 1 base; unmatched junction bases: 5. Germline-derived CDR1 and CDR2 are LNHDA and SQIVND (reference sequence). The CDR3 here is CASSQGARSNQPQHF. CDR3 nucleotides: TGTGCCAGTAGCCAGGGGGCGCGGAGCAATCAGCCCCAGCATTTT.

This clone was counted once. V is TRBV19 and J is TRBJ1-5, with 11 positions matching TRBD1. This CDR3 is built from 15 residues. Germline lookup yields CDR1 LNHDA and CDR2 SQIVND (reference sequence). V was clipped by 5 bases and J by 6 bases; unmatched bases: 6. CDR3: CASSQRTGGRQPQHF. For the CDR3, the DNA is TGTGCCAGTAGTCAGAGGACAGGGGGCCGTCAGCCCCAGCATTTT.

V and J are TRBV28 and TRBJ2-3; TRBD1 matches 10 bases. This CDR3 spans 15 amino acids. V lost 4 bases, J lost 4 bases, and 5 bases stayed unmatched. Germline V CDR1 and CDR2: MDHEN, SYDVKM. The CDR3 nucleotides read TGTGCCAGCAGTTCAGCCGGGACAGGGGCAGATACGCAGTATTTT. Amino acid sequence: CASSSAGTGADTQYF.

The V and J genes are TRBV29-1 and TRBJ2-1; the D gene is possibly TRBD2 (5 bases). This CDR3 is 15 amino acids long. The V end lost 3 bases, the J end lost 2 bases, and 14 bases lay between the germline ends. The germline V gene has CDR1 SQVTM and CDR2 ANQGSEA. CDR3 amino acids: CSVEAAGQTYNEQFF. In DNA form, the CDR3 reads TGCAGCGTTGAGGCTGCGGGTCAGACCTACAATGAGCAGTTCTTC.

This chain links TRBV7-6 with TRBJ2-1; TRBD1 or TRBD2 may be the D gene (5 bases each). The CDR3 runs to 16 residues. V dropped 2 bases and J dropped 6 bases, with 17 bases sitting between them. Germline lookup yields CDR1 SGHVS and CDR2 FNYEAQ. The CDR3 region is CASSLPAGTHFNEQFF. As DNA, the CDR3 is TGTGCCAGCAGCTTACCCGCAGGGACCCATTTCAATGAGCAGTTCTTC.

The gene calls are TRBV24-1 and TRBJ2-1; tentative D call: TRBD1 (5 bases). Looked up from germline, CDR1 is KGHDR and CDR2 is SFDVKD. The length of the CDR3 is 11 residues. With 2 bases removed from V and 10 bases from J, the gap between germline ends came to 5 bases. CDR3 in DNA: TGTGCCACCAGTGATTACAGGGAGCAGTTCTTC. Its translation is CATSDYREQFF.

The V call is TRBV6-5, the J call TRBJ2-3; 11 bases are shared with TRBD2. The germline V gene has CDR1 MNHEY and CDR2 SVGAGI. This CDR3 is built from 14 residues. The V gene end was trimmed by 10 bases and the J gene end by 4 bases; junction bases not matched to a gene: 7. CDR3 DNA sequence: TGTGCCACCGGGACTAGCGGTGGCGCAGATACGCAGTATTTT. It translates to CATGTSGGADTQYF.

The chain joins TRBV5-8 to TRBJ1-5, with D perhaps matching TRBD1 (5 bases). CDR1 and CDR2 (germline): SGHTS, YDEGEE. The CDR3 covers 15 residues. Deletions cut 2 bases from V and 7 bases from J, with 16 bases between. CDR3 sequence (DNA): TGTGCCAGCAGCTTTCTTCTCGGGGGAAGACAGCCCCAGCATTTT. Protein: CASSFLLGGRQPQHF.

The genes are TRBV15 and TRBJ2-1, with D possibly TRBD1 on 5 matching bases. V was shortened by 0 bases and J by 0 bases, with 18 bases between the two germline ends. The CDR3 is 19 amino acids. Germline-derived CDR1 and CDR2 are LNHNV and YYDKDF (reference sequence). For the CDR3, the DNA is TGTGCCACCAGCAGAGATAAAAAAGGGGTCTGGAGCTCCTACAATGAGCAGTTCTTC. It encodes CATSRDKKGVWSSYNEQFF. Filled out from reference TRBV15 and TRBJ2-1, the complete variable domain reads DAMVIQNPRYQVTQFGKPVTLSCSQTLNHNVMYWYQQKSSQAPKLLFHYYDKDFNNEADTPDNFQSRRPNTSFCFLDIRSPGLGDTAMYLCATSRDKKGVWSSYNEQFFGPGTRLTVL.

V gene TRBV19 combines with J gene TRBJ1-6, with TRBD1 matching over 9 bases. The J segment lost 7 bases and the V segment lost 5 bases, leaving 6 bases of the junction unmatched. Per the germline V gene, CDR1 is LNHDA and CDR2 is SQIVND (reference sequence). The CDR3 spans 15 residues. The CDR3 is CASSPRGQGNSPLHF. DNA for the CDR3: TGTGCCAGTAGTCCAAGGGGACAGGGAAATTCACCCCTCCACTTT.

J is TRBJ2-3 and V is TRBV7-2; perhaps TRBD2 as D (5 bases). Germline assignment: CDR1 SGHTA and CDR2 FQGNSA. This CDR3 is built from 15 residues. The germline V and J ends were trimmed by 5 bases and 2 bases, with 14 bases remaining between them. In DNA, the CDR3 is TGTGCCAGCAGCCGGAGGCGGCAGGCCACAGATACGCAGTATTTT. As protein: CASSRRRQATDTQYF.

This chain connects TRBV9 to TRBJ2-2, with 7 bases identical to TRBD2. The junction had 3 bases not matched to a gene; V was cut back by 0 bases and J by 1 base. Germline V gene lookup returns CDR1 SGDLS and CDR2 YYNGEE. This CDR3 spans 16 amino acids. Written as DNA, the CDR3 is TGTGCCAGCAGCGTAGTAGCTAGCGGGAACACCGGGGAGCTGTTTTTT. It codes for CASSVVASGNTGELFF.

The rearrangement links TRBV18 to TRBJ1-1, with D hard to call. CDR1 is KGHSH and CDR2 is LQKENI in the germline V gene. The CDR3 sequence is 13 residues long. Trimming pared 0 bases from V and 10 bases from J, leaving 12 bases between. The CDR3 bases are TGTGCCAGCTCACCACCGGTCTCACAACGAGCTTTCTTT. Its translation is CASSPPVSQRAFF. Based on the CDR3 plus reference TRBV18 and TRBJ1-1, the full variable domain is NAGVMQNPRHLVRRRGQEARLRCSPMKGHSHVYWYRQLPEEGLKFMVYLQKENIIDESGMPKERFSAEFPKEGPSILRIQQVVRGDSAAYFCASSPPVSQRAFFGQGTRLTVV.

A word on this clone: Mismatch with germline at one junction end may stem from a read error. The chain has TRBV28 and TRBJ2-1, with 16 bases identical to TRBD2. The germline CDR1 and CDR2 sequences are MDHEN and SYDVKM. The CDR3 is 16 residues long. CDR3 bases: TGTGCCAGCAGTATACTCCCGGGACTAGCGGGAGGGTCCTGGATCTTC. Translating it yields CASSILPGLAGGSWIF.